The 8 T cell receptor beta chains presented below share a single source sample, sequenced in a study of T cell responses to AZD1222 COVID-19 vaccine. The repertoire was sequenced with immunoSEQ multiplex PCR; TCRdb's copy has only in-frame clones and lacks some. The table has about 100,000 clones, 80% to 90% seen once. Here the sequenced sample was peripheral blood, taken on day 0 of AZD1222 vaccination. Receptors originate from an adult in good health.

V is TRBV6-1 and J is TRBJ2-2, with D perhaps matching TRBD1 (5 bases). The CDR3 totals 16 residues. Between the trimmed V and J ends, which lost 0 bases and 5 bases, there was a span of 13 bases. From germline, CDR1 is MNHNS and CDR2 SASEGT. Here the CDR3 reads CASSEARRAFTGELFF. The CDR3 nucleotides are TGTGCCAGCAGTGAAGCCCGCAGGGCGTTTACCGGGGAGCTGTTTTTT.

J is TRBJ1-1 and V is TRBV5-8, with D tentatively TRBD1 (6 bases). V shed 1 base and J shed 1 base, with 8 bases lying between them. Germline V lookup: CDR1 SGHTS, CDR2 YDEGEE. The CDR3 runs to 14 residues. The CDR3 here is CASSLLGQNTEAFF. As DNA, the CDR3 is TGTGCCAGCAGCTTGTTGGGACAGAACACTGAAGCTTTCTTT.

CDR3 sequence (DNA): TGTGCCATCAGTGAGACCTACGAGCAGTACTTC. Translating gives CAISETYEQYF. The chain is built from TRBV10-3 and TRBJ2-7; D remains ambiguous. Per the germline V gene, CDR1 is ENHRY and CDR2 is SYGVKD. The V gene lost 2 bases and the J gene lost 2 bases, with 1 base spanning the gap. The CDR3 loop spans 11 amino acids.

The gene calls are TRBV4-2 and TRBJ1-4; D ambiguous. CDR3 size: 15 residues. Trimming removed 1 base from V and 5 bases from J, with 11 bases in between. Germline loops: CDR1 LGHNA, CDR2 YNFKEQ. CDR3 DNA sequence: TGTGCCAGCAGCCAAGTGCGGTGGCGGAATGAAAAACTGTTTTTT. This codes for CASSQVRWRNEKLFF.

This sequence joins TRBV7-3 and TRBJ1-2; no clear D gene. The V and J ends lost 0 bases and 8 bases respectively, with 16 bases between them. From germline, CDR1 is SGHTA and CDR2 FQGTGA. This CDR3 has 15 residues. CDR3 region: CASSLTVTSPSGYTF. CDR3 DNA: TGTGCCAGCAGCTTAACGGTAACCTCCCCCTCGGGCTACACCTTC.

The chain recombines TRBV7-2 with TRBJ2-1; the D call may be TRBD1 or TRBD2 (6 bases each). CDR1 and CDR2 from the germline V gene are SGHTA and FQGNSA. The germline V and J ends were trimmed by 5 bases and 6 bases, with 14 bases remaining between them. CDR3 length: 14 amino acids. Here the CDR3 reads CASSPRWGANEQFF. The CDR3, as DNA: TGTGCCAGCAGCCCCCGGTGGGGGGCCAATGAGCAGTTCTTC.

The rearrangement joins TRBV15 to TRBJ2-1; 12 bases are shared with TRBD2. Germline CDR1 LNHNV, CDR2 YYDKDF (reference sequence). The CDR3 has 15 residues. Trimming cost V 3 bases and J 5 bases; bases outside gene matches: 2. CDR3 bases: TGTGCCACCAGCAGGCGGACTAGCGGGAACAATGAGCAGTTCTTC. This codes for CATSRRTSGNNEQFF. Full variable domain (remainder filled in from reference TRBV15 and TRBJ2-1): DAMVIQNPRYQVTQFGKPVTLSCSQTLNHNVMYWYQQKSSQAPKLLFHYYDKDFNNEADTPDNFQSRRPNTSFCFLDIRSPGLGDTAMYLCATSRRTSGNNEQFFGPGTRLTVL.

This sequence joins TRBV7-2 and TRBJ2-2; 8 bases are a match to TRBD1. The CDR3 sequence is 17 residues long. Germline loops: CDR1 SGHTA, CDR2 FQGNSA. V gave up 4 bases and J gave up 2 bases; unmatched junction bases: 9. The CDR3 reads CASSSPPGGPNTGELFF. CDR3 DNA sequence: TGTGCCAGCAGCTCCCCCCCAGGGGGCCCTAACACCGGGGAGCTGTTTTTT.